The 11 T cell receptor beta chains reported below all come from one sample, sequenced in a study of T-cell memory formation after mild COVID-19. TCRdb itself ran the 5' RACE reads through MiXCR, one entry per CDR3 protein. The sample shows about 39,000 distinct CDR3 sequences, about 6.1% of them seen only once. The specimen sequenced was PBMCs or a T cell subset sorted from them (not recorded which). The source is an adult who had mild COVID-19 (a few samples of this study predate the infection). Cell type and time point are not known.

The chain uses TRBV2 and TRBJ1-5; the D is unclear. From germline, CDR1 is SNHLY and CDR2 FYNNEI. Trimming took off 3 bases at V and 6 bases at J, with 15 bases between the two ends. The CDR3 length is 15 residues. The CDR3: CASSDVGSLGQPQHF. The CDR3 DNA reads as TGTGCCAGCAGTGATGTTGGGTCACTGGGTCAGCCCCAGCATTTT. Full variable domain (remainder filled in from reference TRBV2 and TRBJ1-5): EPEVTQTPSHQVTQMGQEVILRCVPISNHLYFYWYRQILGQKVEFLVSFYNNEISEKSEIFDDQFSVERPDGSNFTLKIRSTKLEDSAMYFCASSDVGSLGQPQHFGDGTRLSIL.

In its sample, this clonotype was seen many times. The V gene is TRBV7-2, the J gene TRBJ2-2; D may be TRBD1 or TRBD2 (5 bases each). Deletions cut 6 bases from V and 4 bases from J, with 15 bases between. The CDR3 is 15 amino acids. Germline CDR1 reads SGHTA; CDR2 reads FQGNSA. Written as DNA, the CDR3 is TGTGCCAGCAGACTTGGGGGACGGAGCACCGGGGAGCTGTTTTTT. It yields the protein CASRLGGRSTGELFF.

This chain uses TRBV7-8 with TRBJ2-3; 9 nucleotides match TRBD2. With 4 bases clipped from V and 0 bases from J, the junction kept 5 bases outside the gene matches. The CDR3 runs to 16 residues. CDR1 is SGHVS, CDR2 FQNEAQ, per germline. This CDR3 is CASSYRSGSSTDTQYF. The CDR3 DNA reads TGTGCCAGCAGCTACCGTAGCGGGAGTAGCACAGATACGCAGTATTTT.

This clonotype was recorded a few times. The chain joins TRBV27 to TRBJ1-4; a possible D gene is TRBD1 (6 bases). Looked up from germline, CDR1 is MNHEY and CDR2 is SMNVEV (reference sequence). Deletions cut 0 bases from V and 7 bases from J, with 12 bases between. The CDR3 has 15 residues. This chain's CDR3 is CASSLSGHLGEKLFF. CDR3 nucleotide sequence: TGTGCCAGCAGTTTATCGGGACACCTCGGTGAAAAACTGTTTTTT.

The table lists this clonotype with a few counts. The chain combines TRBV7-9 with TRBJ2-1; 9 bases align to TRBD2. V dropped 5 bases and J dropped 8; count of bases not matched to a gene: 13. The CDR3 runs 16 residues. Germline values: CDR1 SEHNR, CDR2 FQNEAQ (reference sequence). The CDR3 loop reads CASSPPGSGSRDEQFF. The CDR3 bases are TGTGCCAGCAGCCCCCCGGGTAGCGGGAGTAGGGATGAGCAGTTCTTC. The whole variable domain, remainder taken from reference TRBV7-9 and TRBJ2-1, is DTGVSQNPRHKITKRGQNVTFRCDPISEHNRLYWYRQTLGQGPEFLTYFQNEAQLEKSRLLSDRFSAERPKGSFSTLEIQRTEQGDSAMYLCASSPPGSGSRDEQFFGPGTRLTVL.

The rearrangement joins TRBV7-8 to TRBJ1-4; D not resolved. V was trimmed by 5 bases and J by 5 bases, leaving 12 bases between them. Germline CDR1 and CDR2: SGHVS and FQNEAQ. The CDR3 runs to 14 residues. The CDR3 protein is CASSQGSSNEKLFF. The CDR3 nucleotides are TGTGCCAGCAGCCAAGGGTCATCAAATGAAAAACTGTTTTTT.

This clonotype was seen more than once but under ten times. The J gene is TRBJ2-1, the V gene TRBV20-1; D is possibly TRBD2 (6 bases). Germline V CDR1 and CDR2: DFQATT, SNEGSKA (reference sequence). Trimming took off 3 bases at V and 8 bases at J, with 38 bases between the two ends. The CDR3 sequence is 21 residues long. The CDR3 coding sequence is TGCAGTGCTAGTTGTATTAGAGGCGGGACCCGGATATTAAGTTACGGGTATGAGCAGTTCTTC. Residues: CSASCIRGGTRILSYGYEQFF.

There are many counts of this clonotype. The chain employs TRBV11-1 and TRBJ2-7; D unresolved. The V and J ends lost 3 bases and 2 bases respectively, with 2 bases between them. The CDR3 is 11 residues long. Germline loops: CDR1 SGHAT, CDR2 FQDESV (reference sequence). CDR3 region: CASSFAYEQYF. The CDR3 bases are TGTGCCAGCAGCTTCGCCTACGAGCAGTACTTC.

This clonotype has ten or more counts. The chain joins TRBV15 to TRBJ1-5, with D unresolved. Trimming pared 0 bases from V and 6 bases from J, leaving 12 bases between. From germline, CDR1 is LNHNV and CDR2 YYDKDF (reference sequence). The CDR3 length is 15 residues. Here the CDR3 DNA reads TGTGCCACCAGCAGAGATCGCCAGGCTATTCAGCCCCAGCATTTT. It translates to CATSRDRQAIQPQHF.

The sample holds many counts of this clonotype. The chain combines TRBV28 with TRBJ2-7; D is unclear. This CDR3 is built from 13 residues. Germline lookup yields CDR1 MDHEN and CDR2 SYDVKM. V lost 6 bases and J lost 6, with 15 bases in between. CDR3 residues: CASRDSLLAEQYF. DNA of the CDR3: TGTGCCAGCAGAGACTCGTTACTGGCCGAGCAGTACTTC.

The V gene is TRBV7-6, the J gene TRBJ2-5; D possibly matches TRBD1 or TRBD2 (6 bases each). CDR3 length: 13 amino acids. V lost 1 base and J lost 5, with 8 bases in between. The germline V gene has CDR1 SGHVS and CDR2 FNYEAQ. The CDR3 protein is CASSLVGGETQYF. DNA of the CDR3: TGTGCCAGCAGCTTAGTAGGGGGGGAGACCCAGTACTTC.